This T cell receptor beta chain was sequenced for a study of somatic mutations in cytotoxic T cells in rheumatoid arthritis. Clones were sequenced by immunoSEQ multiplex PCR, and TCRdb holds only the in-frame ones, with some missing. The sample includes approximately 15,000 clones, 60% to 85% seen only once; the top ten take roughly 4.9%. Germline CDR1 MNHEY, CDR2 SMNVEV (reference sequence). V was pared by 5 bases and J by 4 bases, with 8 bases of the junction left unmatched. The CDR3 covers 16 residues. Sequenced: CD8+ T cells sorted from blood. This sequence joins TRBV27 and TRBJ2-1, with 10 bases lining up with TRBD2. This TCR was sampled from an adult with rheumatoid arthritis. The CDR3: CASSGRLAGGYNEQFF. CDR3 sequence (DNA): TGTGCCAGCAGTGGAAGGTTAGCGGGGGGTTACAATGAGCAGTTCTTC.